Listed here is a single TCR beta chain. These data are taken from a study of T cell changes during pregnancy in multiple sclerosis. This CDR3 has 16 residues. After removal of 4 bases from V and 1 base from J, the junction contained 9 bases not matched to a gene. Germline assignment: CDR1 SGHTS and CDR2 YDEGEE. Method: immunoSEQ multiplex PCR; TCRdb's copy keeps in-frame clones and lacks some. Here the sample spans 55,000 to 65,000 clones, 93% being singletons. The sequenced sample was peripheral blood, obtained after pregnancy. The chain employs TRBV5-8 and TRBJ1-1; 8 bases agree with TRBD1. The sequence came from a female donor with multiple sclerosis, enrolled in a pregnancy study. The CDR3, as DNA: TGTGCCAGCAGCACCTACACCGGGACAGGGAACACTGAAGCTTTCTTT. Translated: CASSTYTGTGNTEAFF.